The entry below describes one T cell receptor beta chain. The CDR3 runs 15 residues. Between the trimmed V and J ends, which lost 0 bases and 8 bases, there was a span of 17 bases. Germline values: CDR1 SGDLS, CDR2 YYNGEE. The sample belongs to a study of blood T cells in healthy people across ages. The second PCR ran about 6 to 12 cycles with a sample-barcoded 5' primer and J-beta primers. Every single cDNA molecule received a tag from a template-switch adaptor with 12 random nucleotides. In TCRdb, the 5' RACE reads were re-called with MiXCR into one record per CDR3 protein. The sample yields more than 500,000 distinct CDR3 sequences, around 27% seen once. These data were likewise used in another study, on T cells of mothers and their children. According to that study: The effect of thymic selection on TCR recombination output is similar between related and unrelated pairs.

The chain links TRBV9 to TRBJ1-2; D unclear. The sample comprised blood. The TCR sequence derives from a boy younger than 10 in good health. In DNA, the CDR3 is TGTGCCAGCAGCGTAGATAGAGGCCCTTTGGGAGGCTACACCTTC. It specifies CASSVDRGPLGGYTF.